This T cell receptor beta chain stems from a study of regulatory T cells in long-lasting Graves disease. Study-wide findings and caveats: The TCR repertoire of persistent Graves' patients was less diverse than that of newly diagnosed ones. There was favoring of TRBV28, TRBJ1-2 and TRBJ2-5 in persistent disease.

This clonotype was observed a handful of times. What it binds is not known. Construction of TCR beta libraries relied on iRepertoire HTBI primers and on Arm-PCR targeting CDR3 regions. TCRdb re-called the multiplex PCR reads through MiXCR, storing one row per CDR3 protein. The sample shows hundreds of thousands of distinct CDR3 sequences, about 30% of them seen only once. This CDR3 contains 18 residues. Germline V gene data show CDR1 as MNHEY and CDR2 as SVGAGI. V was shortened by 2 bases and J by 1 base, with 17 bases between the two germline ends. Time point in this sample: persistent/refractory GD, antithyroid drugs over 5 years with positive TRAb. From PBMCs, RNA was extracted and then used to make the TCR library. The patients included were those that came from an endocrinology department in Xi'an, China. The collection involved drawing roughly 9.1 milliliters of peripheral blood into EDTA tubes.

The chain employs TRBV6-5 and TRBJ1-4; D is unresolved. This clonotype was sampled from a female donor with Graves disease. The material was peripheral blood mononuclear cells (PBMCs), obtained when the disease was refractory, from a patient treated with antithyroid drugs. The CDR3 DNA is TGTGCCAGCAGTTACGGCAGGATAGGGTCCCTAACTAATGAAAAACTGTTTTTT. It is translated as CASSYGRIGSLTNEKLFF.